The source of this T cell receptor (beta chain) is a study of PD-1 blockade in mismatch repair-deficient tumors (dated by TCRdb to the late 2010s). With respect to the entire study: Between late 2013 and September 2016, the trial enrolled some 91 consecutive patients with over nine mismatch repair-deficient cancer types, every one of whom had been previously treated and was progressing. Tumor-associated T cell clones were tracked in the peripheral blood of patients responding to PD-1 blockade by deep sequencing of TCR CDR3 regions. Results and caveats for the whole study, not just this receptor: After pembrolizumab, tumor-resident clones, which were often undetectable in blood before treatment, expanded rapidly and then contracted, generally ahead of radiologic responses.

To prepare the library, the immunoSEQ multiplex PCR assay was applied. The clones in this table, taken by TCRdb from immuneACCESS, are in-frame only. Not every clone is retained; where verified, under half of the shortfall comes from an unresolved V gene, and the cause of the rest is unknown. The sample yields around 18,000 clones; 84% were counted once. Roughly 1.7% of the sample lies in the top ten. Only one count was recorded for this clone. Its binding antigen is unknown. There are no base qualities to consult, and no much larger clone falls within one base. Here V drops 6 bases and J drops 4 bases, and the junction holds 6 bases not matched to any gene. From a lookup of the germline V gene (reference sequence), CDR1 and CDR2 are MNHNY and SVGAGI. The CDR3 measures 16 amino acids from cysteine to phenylalanine. Only CDR3 DNA is held: 48 bases, read in frame from base 1. For each enrolled patient, mismatch repair deficiency was established using either polymerase chain reaction or immunohistochemistry. TCR sequencing was performed for a few patients who responded to pembrolizumab therapy. In the phase II trial, pembrolizumab PD-1 blockade was tested prospectively in advanced mismatch repair-deficient cancers, no matter which tissue of origin the cancers came from. Peripheral blood T cell samples were collected serially, before PD-1 blockade began and at several time points afterward. Blood sampling time points were reported as weeks after the first dose of pembrolizumab.

The TCR sequence derives from an adult with mismatch repair-deficient cancer. The sample here was PBMCs, taken less than 25 weeks after starting pembrolizumab. The sequence links TRBV6-6 to TRBJ2-1; a stretch of 13 junction bases matches TRBD2. The DNA sequence is as follows: TGTGCCAGCAGACGACTAGCGGGAGGACATTACAATGAGCAGTTCTTC. This gives the protein CASRRLAGGHYNEQFF.